The present T cell receptor (beta chain) was sequenced within a study of T-cell reconstitution after alpha-beta-depleted transplantation in children. Study-wide findings and caveats: As was reported, about two months after transplant, alpha-beta T cells came from several hundred expanded graft clones. After one year, T-cell counts and TCRbeta diversity mostly came from new T cells.

The germline CDR1 and CDR2 sequences are SGHKS and YYEKEE (reference sequence). The CDR3 covers 13 residues. V dropped 10 bases and J dropped 4 bases, with 17 bases sitting between them. A remark on this clonotype: Its cognate antigen is unknown.

Preparation of the TCRbeta library used unique molecular identifiers. TCRdb called the PCR reads again in MiXCR, with one record for every CDR3 protein. The sample carries 400,000 to 450,000 distinct CDR3 sequences, 43% recorded once. The TCR sequence derives from a girl aged 2 to 9 with aplastic anemia, due to receive a stem cell transplant. The V and J genes are TRBV5-5 and TRBJ2-5, with unresolved D. The input for sequencing was PBMCs, taken before TCRalphabeta/CD19-depleted stem cell transplant. This CDR3 is CASRSGPLETQYF. In DNA form, the CDR3 reads TGTGCCTCCCGGTCAGGCCCCCTAGAGACCCAGTACTTC. The whole variable domain, filled in from reference TRBV5-5 and TRBJ2-5, reads DAGVTQSPTHLIKTRGQQVTLRCSPISGHKSVSWYQQVLGQGPQFIFQYYEKEERGRGNFPDRFSARQFPNYSSELNVNALLLGDSALYLCASRSGPLETQYFGPGTRLLVL.